The 14 T cell receptor beta chains below were found in one sample sequenced in a study of identical twins. A single record per CDR3 protein comes from TCRdb applying MiXCR to the 5' RACE reads. The sample includes approximately 620,000 distinct CDR3 sequences, over 8.5% of them seen just once. These sequences were also reported in another study, on yellow fever vaccine responses in identical twins.

The source material was PBMCs. These receptors originate from a woman aged 18-30 years in good health.

This clonotype was found a few times. This chain connects TRBV4-1 to TRBJ2-3, with D perhaps matching TRBD1 or TRBD2 (5 bases each). This CDR3 is 20 amino acids long. V lost 1 base and J lost 6, with 29 bases in between. Looked up from germline, CDR1 is MGHRA and CDR2 is YSYEKL. This CDR3 is CASSQVSALLEQGTRDTQYF. The CDR3 bases are TGCGCCAGCAGCCAAGTTTCCGCCCTACTAGAGCAGGGCACACGGGATACGCAGTATTTT.

This clonotype occurred a few times. The V call is TRBV6-5, the J call TRBJ2-2, with no clear D. In germline, CDR1 is MNHEY, CDR2 SVGAGI. The germline V and J ends were trimmed by 9 bases and 3 bases, with 5 bases remaining between them. CDR3 length equals 11 residues. The CDR3 protein is CASQDTGELFF. The CDR3 DNA is TGTGCCAGTCAAGACACCGGGGAGCTGTTTTTT.

This clonotype was counted between two and nine times. V gene TRBV2 combines with J gene TRBJ2-3; tentatively, D is TRBD2 (6 bases). The V gene's germline CDR1 is SNHLY and CDR2 FYNNEI. The ends were cut back, 4 bases at V and 6 bases at J, with 11 bases in the middle. The CDR3 is made up of 13 amino acids. The CDR3 spells CASSVEGWDTQYF. The CDR3 coding sequence is TGTGCCAGCAGTGTGGAGGGTTGGGATACGCAGTATTTT.

The chain combines TRBV29-1 with TRBJ2-5; a weak D match, TRBD1 (6 bases). The germline gives CDR1 SQVTM, CDR2 ANQGSEA. The CDR3 extends over 13 amino acids. V lost 5 bases and J 3 bases, leaving 13 bases between the germline ends. The chain's CDR3 is CSVTAGAEETQYF. For the CDR3, the DNA is TGCAGCGTTACCGCAGGGGCTGAAGAGACCCAGTACTTC.

This clonotype turned up a few times. This chain connects TRBV7-9 to TRBJ2-7, with D possibly TRBD1 on 6 matching bases. The germline V gene encodes CDR1 SEHNR and CDR2 FQNEAQ (reference sequence). The CDR3 covers 15 residues. Trimming took off 4 bases at V and 0 bases at J, with 13 bases between the two ends. DNA of the CDR3: TGTGCCAGCAGCTCCCGGTTGGACAGCTCCTACGAGCAGTACTTC. Its translation is CASSSRLDSSYEQYF.

A few counts support this clonotype. This chain joins TRBV24-1 and TRBJ2-3; 7 bases fit TRBD1. Germline-derived CDR1 and CDR2 are KGHDR and SFDVKD. V lost 5 bases, J lost 1 base, and 8 bases stayed unmatched. The CDR3 extends over 16 amino acids. The CDR3 spells CATSGLNRGGTDTQYF. DNA of the CDR3: TGTGCCACCAGTGGATTAAACAGGGGCGGCACAGATACGCAGTATTTT.

The chain uses TRBV20-1 and TRBJ2-4, with D perhaps TRBD1 or TRBD2 (5 bases each). CDR1 is DFQATT and CDR2 is SNEGSKA in the germline V gene (reference sequence). The germline V and J ends were trimmed by 5 bases and 1 base, with 12 bases remaining between them. CDR3 length equals 14 residues. CDR3 in amino acids: CSAYRDEAKNIQYF. CDR3 bases: TGCAGTGCTTACCGGGACGAGGCCAAAAACATTCAGTACTTC.

This sequence joins TRBV2 and TRBJ2-3; a weak D match, TRBD1 (5 bases). Germline lookup yields CDR1 SNHLY and CDR2 FYNNEI. This CDR3 comprises 15 residues. Trimming shortened V by 7 bases and J by 0 bases, and 14 bases separated the two germline ends. CDR3 loop: CASTDGQFSTDTQYF. The CDR3 region has the DNA TGTGCCAGCACCGACGGACAATTTAGCACAGATACGCAGTATTTT. Full variable domain (remainder filled in from reference TRBV2 and TRBJ2-3): EPEVTQTPSHQVTQMGQEVILRCVPISNHLYFYWYRQILGQKVEFLVSFYNNEISEKSEIFDDQFSVERPDGSNFTLKIRSTKLEDSAMYFCASTDGQFSTDTQYFGPGTRLTVL.

The CDR3 region has the DNA TGTGCCAGCAGCAAAGGGCAGGGGGCGGGTGAGCAGTACTTC. It encodes CASSKGQGAGEQYF. The genes are TRBV4-2 and TRBJ2-7, with 8 bases that match TRBD1. V lost 5 bases, J lost 7 bases, and 10 bases stayed unmatched. This CDR3 is 14 amino acids long. From germline, CDR1 is LGHNA and CDR2 YNFKEQ.

As concerns this clonotype: With a much larger clone just one base away, this may be a read error. The rearrangement uses TRBV7-2 and TRBJ2-3; 9 bases line up with TRBD2. Losses at the gene ends were 3 bases for V and 0 bases for J; bases not matched to a gene: 4. The germline V gene encodes CDR1 SGHTA and CDR2 FQGNSA. The CDR3 has 16 residues. CDR3: CTSSFDTSGSTDTQYF. CDR3 in DNA: TGTACCAGCAGCTTCGATACTAGCGGGAGCACAGATACGCAGTATTTT.

This clonotype showed up just a few times. This chain uses TRBV19 with TRBJ1-1; no firm D call. Trimming shortened V by 8 bases and J by 4 bases, and 14 bases separated the two germline ends. The CDR3 is 13 amino acids. CDR1 is LNHDA and CDR2 is SQIVND in the germline V gene (reference sequence). In nucleotides, the CDR3 is TGTGCCAGTTGTCAGAGATTGGGCACTGAAGCTTTCTTT. Amino acids: CASCQRLGTEAFF.

This clonotype appeared many times. The chain uses TRBV29-1 and TRBJ2-7; possible D gene TRBD1, 5 bases. V was shortened by 4 bases and J by 2 bases, with 12 bases between the two germline ends. CDR1 and CDR2 from the germline V gene are SQVTM and ANQGSEA. The CDR3 loop spans 13 amino acids. The CDR3 reads CSVVSRETYEQYF. CDR3 DNA: TGCAGCGTTGTAAGCAGGGAAACCTACGAGCAGTACTTC.

This chain joins TRBV15 and TRBJ2-5, with unresolved D. CDR1 is LNHNV and CDR2 is YYDKDF in the germline V gene (reference sequence). Trimming shortened V by 3 bases and J by 5 bases, and 10 bases separated the two germline ends. The CDR3 runs to 13 residues. The CDR3 is CATSRRIEETQYF. For the CDR3, the DNA is TGTGCCACCAGCAGGAGGATTGAGGAGACCCAGTACTTC. The full variable domain, with the rest looked up from reference TRBV15 and TRBJ2-5, is DAMVIQNPRYQVTQFGKPVTLSCSQTLNHNVMYWYQQKSSQAPKLLFHYYDKDFNNEADTPDNFQSRRPNTSFCFLDIRSPGLGDTAMYLCATSRRIEETQYFGPGTRLLVL.

The sample holds a few counts of this clonotype. The chain joins TRBV6-1 to TRBJ2-3, with TRBD1 matching 9 bases. This CDR3 is built from 15 residues. Trimming at V came to 7 bases and at J to 1 base, leaving 6 bases not matched to a gene. Germline CDR1 reads MNHNS; CDR2 reads SASEGT. The CDR3 coding sequence is TGTGCCAGCACCCCACAGGGGGCGCGCACAGATACGCAGTATTTT. Translation: CASTPQGARTDTQYF.